The present T cell receptor beta chain was sequenced within a study of T cell responses to AZD1222 COVID-19 vaccine. V lost 5 bases to trimming and J lost 9 bases; unmatched junction nucleotides: 9. CDR1 and CDR2 from the germline V gene are MNHEY and SVGEGT. This CDR3 has 14 amino acids. Data came from immunoSEQ multiplex PCR; TCRdb stores just in-frame clones and leaves some out. The data contain more than 95,000 clones, more than 70% of them singletons. The V and J genes are TRBV6-2 or TRBV6-3 and TRBJ2-3, with 9 bases matching TRBD2. This specimen was peripheral blood, taken 28 days after the second AZD1222 dose. This receptor was taken from an adult who received the AZD1222 COVID-19 vaccine. CDR3 bases: TGTGCCAGCAGTCGCAAAGCGGGGGGCAGCACGCAGTATTTT. Protein product: CASSRKAGGSTQYF.